This T cell receptor beta chain was sequenced in a study of Ad26.COV2.S vaccination and SARS-CoV-2 variants. This table comes from immunoSEQ multiplex PCR, and its TCRdb copy is limited to in-frame clones, with some not included. The table has fewer than 500,000 clones, roughly nine tenths seen once. CDR1 and CDR2 from the germline V gene are SGHDN and FVKESK. CDR3 size: 18 residues. V shed 5 bases and J 0 bases; nucleotides not matched to a gene: 14. Treatment specified: around 19 received Ad26.COV2.S at low or high dose, single or two shots; 5 received placebo; per-sample allocation not given. Vaccine and placebo recipients were sampled on day 63 after the first injection.

This TCR was recovered from a person between 18 and 60 years old who received the Ad26.COV2.S COVID-19 vaccine or a placebo. This specimen consisted of peripheral blood, obtained in a trial of Ad26.COV2.S vaccine versus placebo. The V call is TRBV14, the J call TRBJ2-7; 9 nucleotides agree with TRBD1. The CDR3 is CASSFRPGQGSSSYEQYF. The CDR3 region has the DNA TGTGCCAGCAGCTTTAGACCGGGACAGGGATCCAGCTCCTACGAGCAGTACTTC.